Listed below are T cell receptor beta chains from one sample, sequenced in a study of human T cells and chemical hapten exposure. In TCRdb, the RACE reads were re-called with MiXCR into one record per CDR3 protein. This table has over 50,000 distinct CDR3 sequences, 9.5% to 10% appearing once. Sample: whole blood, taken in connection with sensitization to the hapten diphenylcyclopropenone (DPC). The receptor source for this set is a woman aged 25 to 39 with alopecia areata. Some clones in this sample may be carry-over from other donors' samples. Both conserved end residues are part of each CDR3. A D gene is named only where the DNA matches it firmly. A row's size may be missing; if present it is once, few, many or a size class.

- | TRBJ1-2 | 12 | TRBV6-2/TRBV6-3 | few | CASSGINYGYTF | TGTGCCAGCAGTGGGATTAACTATGGCTACACCTTC
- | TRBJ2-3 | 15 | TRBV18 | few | CASSPTVTSTDTQYF | TGTGCCAGCTCACCGACAGTGACTAGCACAGATACGCAGTATTTT
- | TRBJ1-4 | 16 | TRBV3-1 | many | CASSQETGLPNEKLFF | TGTGCCAGCAGCCAAGAAACAGGGTTGCCTAATGAAAAACTGTTTTTT
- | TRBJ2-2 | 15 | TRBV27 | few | CASSRNREGPGELFF | TGTGCCAGCAGCCGAAACAGGGAGGGTCCCGGGGAGCTGTTTTTT
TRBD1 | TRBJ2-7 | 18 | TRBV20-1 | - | CSAVRDRGFGIRTNGQYF | TGCAGTGCTGTCCGGGACAGGGGCTTCGGTATCCGAACGAATGGGCAGTACTTC
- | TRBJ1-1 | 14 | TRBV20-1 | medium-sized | CSARDPSLNTEAFF | TGCAGTGCTAGAGATCCCAGTTTGAACACTGAAGCTTTCTTT
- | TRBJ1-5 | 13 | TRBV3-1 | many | CASSHGTGAAQHF | TGTGCCAGCAGCCATGGGACTGGGGCGGCCCAGCATTTT
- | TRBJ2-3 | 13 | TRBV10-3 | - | CAISDEVTDTQYF | TGTGCCATCAGTGACGAGGTGACAGATACGCAGTATTTT
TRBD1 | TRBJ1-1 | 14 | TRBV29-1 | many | CSVGQGGMNTEAFF | TGCAGCGTGGGACAGGGGGGGATGAACACTGAAGCTTTCTTT
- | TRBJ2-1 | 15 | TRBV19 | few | CASSMGRGSNNEQFF | TGTGCCAGTAGTATGGGTAGGGGGAGCAACAATGAGCAGTTCTTC
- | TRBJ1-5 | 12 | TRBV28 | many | CASSPLRQPQHF | TGTGCCAGCAGTCCTTTAAGGCAGCCCCAGCATTTT
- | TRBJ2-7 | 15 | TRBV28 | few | CASSFDWGRAYEQYF | TGTGCCAGCAGTTTCGATTGGGGGCGAGCCTACGAGCAGTACTTC
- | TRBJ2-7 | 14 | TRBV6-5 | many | CASSRDRTTYEQYF | TGTGCCAGCAGTCGTGACAGGACTACCTACGAGCAGTACTTC
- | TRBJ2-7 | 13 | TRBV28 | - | CASSLRDSYEQYF | TGTGCCAGCAGTTTGAGGGACTCCTACGAGCAGTACTTC
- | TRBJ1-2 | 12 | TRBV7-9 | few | CASSLGPYGYTF | TGTGCCAGCAGCTTAGGTCCCTATGGCTACACCTTC
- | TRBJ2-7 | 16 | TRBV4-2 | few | CASSEGPGLSSYEQYF | TGTGCCAGCAGCGAAGGCCCAGGACTAAGCTCCTACGAGCAGTACTTC
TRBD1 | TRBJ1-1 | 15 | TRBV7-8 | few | CASSSVGTGGTEAFF | TGTGCCAGCAGCTCAGTGGGGACAGGGGGCACTGAAGCTTTCTTT
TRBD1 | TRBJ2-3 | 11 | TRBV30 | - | CAWRDRRTQYF | TGTGCCTGGAGGGACAGGCGTACGCAGTATTTT
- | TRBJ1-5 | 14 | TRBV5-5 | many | CASSFGVSGQPQHF | TGTGCCAGCAGCTTCGGCGTTAGCGGTCAGCCCCAGCATTTT
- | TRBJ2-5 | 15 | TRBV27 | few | CASSSNFGPGETQYF | TGTGCCAGCAGTTCTAATTTCGGGCCGGGGGAGACCCAGTACTTC
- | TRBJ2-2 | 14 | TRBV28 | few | CASSYASGTGELFF | TGTGCCAGCAGTTATGCCTCCGGGACCGGGGAGCTGTTTTTT
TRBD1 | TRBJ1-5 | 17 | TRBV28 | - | CASSFAGTGGWNQPQHF | TGTGCCAGCAGTTTTGCGGGAACAGGGGGCTGGAATCAGCCCCAGCATTTT
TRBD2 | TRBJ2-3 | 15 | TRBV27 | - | CASRDSGTLTDTQYF | TGTGCCAGCAGGGATAGCGGGACCCTCACAGATACGCAGTATTTT
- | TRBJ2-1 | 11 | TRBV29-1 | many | CSSPNYNEQFF | TGCAGCTCCCCGAACTACAATGAGCAGTTCTTC
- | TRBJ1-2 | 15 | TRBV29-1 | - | CSVAIEGGKTYGYTF | TGCAGCGTTGCAATCGAAGGGGGAAAGACTTATGGCTACACCTTC
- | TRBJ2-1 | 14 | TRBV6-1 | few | CASSERFKGNEQFF | TGTGCCAGCAGTGAAAGATTCAAGGGAAACGAGCAGTTCTTC
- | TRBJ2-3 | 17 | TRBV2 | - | CASSEARRGPSTDTQYF | TGTGCCAGCAGTGAAGCGCGGAGGGGTCCTAGCACAGATACGCAGTATTTT
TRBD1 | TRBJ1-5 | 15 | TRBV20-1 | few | CSAESGGAGYQPQHF | TGCAGTGCCGAGTCAGGGGGGGCTGGGTATCAGCCCCAGCATTTT
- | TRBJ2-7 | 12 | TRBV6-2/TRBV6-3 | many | CASSYYRREQYF | TGTGCCAGCAGTTACTACAGACGCGAGCAGTACTTC
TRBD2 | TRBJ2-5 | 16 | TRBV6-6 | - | CASSSRTSGSLETQYF | TGTGCCAGCAGTTCCCGGACTAGCGGGTCTCTAGAGACCCAGTACTTC
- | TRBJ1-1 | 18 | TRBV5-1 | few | CASSDLAGRFPANTEAFF | TGCGCCAGCAGCGATCTGGCAGGACGATTTCCAGCCAACACTGAAGCTTTCTTT
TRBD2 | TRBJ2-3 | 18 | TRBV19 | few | CASSIGLAGGSSTDTQYF | TGTGCCAGTAGTATCGGGCTAGCGGGGGGCTCTAGCACAGATACGCAGTATTTT
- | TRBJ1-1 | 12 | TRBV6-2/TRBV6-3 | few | CASSPAGTSGFF | TGTGCCAGCAGTCCCGCCGGGACCAGTGGGTTTTTT
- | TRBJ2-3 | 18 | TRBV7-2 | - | CASSLASGAAPSTDTQYF | TGTGCCAGCAGCTTAGCTTCGGGAGCGGCGCCTAGCACAGATACGCAGTATTTT
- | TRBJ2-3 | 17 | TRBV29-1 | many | CSVGPSYSRVGTDTQYF | TGCAGCGTTGGGCCCTCGTATAGCAGGGTAGGCACAGATACGCAGTATTTT
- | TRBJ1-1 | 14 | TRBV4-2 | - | CASSRGERGTEAFF | TGTGCCAGCAGCCGAGGGGAACGTGGGACGGAAGCTTTCTTT
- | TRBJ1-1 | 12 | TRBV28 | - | CASSLDPGKSFF | TGTGCCAGCAGTTTGGATCCAGGGAAATCTTTCTTT
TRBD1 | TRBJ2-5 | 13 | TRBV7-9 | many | CASSLDRGDPRYF | TGTGCCAGCAGCTTGGACAGGGGGGACCCCCGATACTTC
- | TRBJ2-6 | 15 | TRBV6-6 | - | CASTQRGPGANVLTF | TGTGCCAGCACCCAACGGGGGCCTGGGGCCAACGTCCTGACTTTC
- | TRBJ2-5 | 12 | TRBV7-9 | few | CASSLAGETQYF | TGTGCCAGCAGCTTAGCGGGGGAGACCCAGTACTTC
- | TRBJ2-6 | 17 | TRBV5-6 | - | CASSLYVMAAGANVLTF | TGTGCCAGCAGCTTGTATGTTATGGCAGCTGGGGCCAACGTCCTGACTTTC
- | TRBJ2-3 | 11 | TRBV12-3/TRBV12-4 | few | CASSFLDTQYF | TGTGCCAGCAGTTTTTTGGATACGCAGTATTTT
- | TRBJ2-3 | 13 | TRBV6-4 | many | CASSAAIHDTQYF | TGTGCCAGCAGTGCCGCGATCCACGATACGCAGTATTTT